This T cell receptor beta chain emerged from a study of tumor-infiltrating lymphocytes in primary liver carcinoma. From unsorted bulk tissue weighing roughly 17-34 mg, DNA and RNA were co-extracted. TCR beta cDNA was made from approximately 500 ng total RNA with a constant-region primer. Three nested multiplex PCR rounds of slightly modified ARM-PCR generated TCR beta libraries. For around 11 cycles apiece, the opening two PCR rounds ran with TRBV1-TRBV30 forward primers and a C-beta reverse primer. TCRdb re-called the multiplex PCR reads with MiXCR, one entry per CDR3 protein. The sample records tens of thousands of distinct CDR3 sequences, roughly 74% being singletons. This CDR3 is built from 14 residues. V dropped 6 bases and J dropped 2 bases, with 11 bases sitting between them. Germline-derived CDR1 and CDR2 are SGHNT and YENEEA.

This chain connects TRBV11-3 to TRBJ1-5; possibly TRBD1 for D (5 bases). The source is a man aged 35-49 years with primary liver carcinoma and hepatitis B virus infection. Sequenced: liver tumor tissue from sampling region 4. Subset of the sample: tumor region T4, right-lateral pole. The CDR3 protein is CASSDSHGNQPQHF. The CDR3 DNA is TGTGCCAGCAGTGACAGCCACGGCAATCAGCCCCAGCATTTT. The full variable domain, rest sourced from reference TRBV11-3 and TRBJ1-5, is EAGVVQSPRYKIIEKKQPVAFWCNPISGHNTLYWYLQNLGQGPELLIRYENEEAVDDSQLPKDRFSAERLKGVDSTLKIQPAELGDSAVYLCASSDSHGNQPQHFGDGTRLSIL.